These T cell receptor beta chains were read from a single sample in a study of blood T cell repertoires in COVID-19. TCRdb's table, derived via immunoSEQ multiplex PCR, lists solely in-frame clones and lacks some. The table records tens of thousands of clones, about 91% of them present only once. Sequencing input: peripheral blood. The receptor set was obtained from a human donor in a cohort sampled during active COVID-19. CDR3s include the opening cysteine and the closing phenylalanine or tryptophan.

15 | TRBV11-2 | CASSASSGKYNEQFF
16 | TRBV6-6 | CASSPSRDSLNQPQHF
16 | TRBV6-1 | CASSERSAGYLNIQYF
15 | TRBV5-1 | CASSFLDSYNQPQHF
13 | TRBV6-2/TRBV6-3 | CASSRDFRATQYF
15 | TRBV15 | CATSNDRGSGNTIYF
13 | TRBV11-1 | CASQGQQNTEAFF
11 | TRBV20-1 | CSARSGFEQYF
16 | TRBV19 | CASSPRTGDSDQPQHF
15 | TRBV4-3 | CASSQPGHRKHGYTF
14 | TRBV2 | CASSGTFSGNTIYF
12 | TRBV30 | CAWSVQSETQYF
16 | TRBV5-4 | CASSLEGGLGQETQYF
16 | TRBV9 | CASSPRDKLNTGELFF
15 | TRBV7-2 | CASSLKLANTGELFF
14 | TRBV19 | CASSKGQDTDTQYF
14 | TRBV2 | CASSRNRENTEAFF
16 | TRBV11-3 | CASSLERGPGPYEQYF
13 | TRBV5-6 | CASSRVDSYEQYF
16 | TRBV7-2 | CASRIAGGSSYNEQFF
13 | TRBV6-5 | CASTPGGRHEQYF
15 | TRBV18 | CASSPPTGGTYEQYF
16 | TRBV15 | CATSIQTGHLNQPQHF
14 | TRBV27 | CASSFRLVGYEQYF
12 | TRBV25-1 | CASKQGAEKLFF
11 | TRBV3-1/TRBV3-2 | CASSQWSRLYF
15 | TRBV27 | CASSIRTSGGETQYF
17 | TRBV3-1/TRBV3-2 | CASSQGQGASSTDTQYF
15 | TRBV5-6 | CASTQGTGHPYEQYF
12 | TRBV10-1 | CASSEPEGQQYF
14 | TRBV7-6 | CASSPDFPPAGAFF